This entry lists 17 T cell receptor beta chains sequenced from one sample in a study of blood T cell repertoires in COVID-19. Data came from immunoSEQ multiplex PCR; TCRdb stores just in-frame clones and leaves some out. Counted here are over 50,000 clones, just over 85% occurring once; the ten biggest clones make up approximately 12%. Input material: peripheral blood. Source of these receptors: a man between 70 and 80 years old with active COVID-19.

The chain combines TRBV12-3 or TRBV12-4 with TRBJ1-3, with D maybe TRBD1 (5 bases). This CDR3 contains 11 residues. V lost 8 bases and J 4 bases, leaving 6 bases between the germline ends. The CDR3 sequence is CASGAGNTIYF. In nucleotides, the CDR3 is TGTGCCAGCGGGGCGGGAAACACCATATATTTT.

This clone occurred once. The genes are TRBV4-3 and TRBJ2-1, with D unresolved. The CDR3 has 15 amino acids. Germline CDR1 and CDR2: LGHNA and YSLEER. Trimming pared 0 bases from V and 9 bases from J, leaving 15 bases between. This CDR3 reads CASSQDLREAFEQFF. CDR3 nucleotides: TGCGCCAGCAGCCAAGATCTTCGTGAAGCGTTTGAGCAGTTCTTC.

The J gene is TRBJ2-2, the V gene TRBV6-2 or TRBV6-3; D is ambiguous. The germline V gene has CDR1 MNHEY and CDR2 SVGEGT. The CDR3 has 12 residues. The V end was cut by 4 bases, the J end by 8 bases, with 8 bases between. Written as DNA, the CDR3 is TGTGCCAGCAGTTCAACAGTAGGGGAGCTGTTTTTT. Amino acids: CASSSTVGELFF.

The chain carries TRBV12-5 and TRBJ1-1; D is ambiguous. Germline loops: CDR1 LGHNT, CDR2 FRNRAP. The ends were cut back, 5 bases at V and 10 bases at J, with 11 bases in the middle. The CDR3 sequence is 11 residues long. The chain's CDR3 is CASGQFWAAFF. The CDR3 DNA sequence: TGTGCTAGTGGTCAGTTCTGGGCAGCTTTCTTT.

As regards this clone: Because the CDR3 is missing its conserved closing phenylalanine or tryptophan, this is likely a read error. The DNA is omitted, as the CDR3 cannot be located on it reliably, and the CDR3 follows TCRdb's listing. CDR3 loop: CASSFGLAGGPEL. The rearrangement links TRBV27 to TRBJ2-4; the DNA was not compared with TRBD2, the D call given in the table. Looked up from germline, CDR1 is MNHEY and CDR2 is SMNVEV (reference sequence). From its first to its last residue, the CDR3 has 13 amino acids.

The V gene is TRBV6-6, the J gene TRBJ2-7; 9 bases map to TRBD2. Trimming removed 7 bases from V and 7 bases from J; junction bases left unmatched: 17. The CDR3 sequence is 16 residues long. The V gene's germline CDR1 is MNHNY and CDR2 SVGAGI (reference sequence). The CDR3 reads CASNRQAGGLTREQYF. The CDR3 nucleotides read TGTGCCAGCAACCGACAGGCGGGGGGGCTTACTCGAGAGCAGTACTTC.

This chain connects TRBV6-5 to TRBJ1-6, with 10 bases that match TRBD1. The germline CDR1 and CDR2 sequences are MNHEY and SVGAGI. The CDR3 has 14 residues. With 5 bases clipped from V and 8 bases from J, the junction kept 3 bases outside the gene matches. DNA for the CDR3: TGTGCCAGCAGTCCGACAGGGGGCTATTCACCCCTCCACTTT. Amino acid sequence: CASSPTGGYSPLHF.

The chain carries TRBV18 and TRBJ1-6, with D hard to call. CDR3 length: 12 amino acids. V shed 6 bases and J shed 10 bases, with 10 bases lying between them. Germline V gene sequence: CDR1 KGHSH, CDR2 LQKENI. CDR3 nucleotides: TGTGCCAGCTCCCAAGAGACATCACCCCTCCACTTT. It yields the protein CASSQETSPLHF.

The rearrangement joins TRBV9 to TRBJ2-1; D not certain. V was shortened by 0 bases and J by 2 bases, with 9 bases between the two germline ends. Per germline, CDR1 SGDLS and CDR2 YYNGEE. The CDR3 spans 15 residues. CDR3 protein: CASSVASRTYNEQFF. The CDR3 coding sequence is TGTGCCAGCAGCGTAGCATCCAGGACCTACAATGAGCAGTTCTTC.

The rearrangement uses TRBV6-2 or TRBV6-3 and TRBJ2-1; maybe TRBD1 (6 bases). The CDR3 contains 14 residues. Trimming left V 2 bases short and J 7 bases short, with 12 bases between. Germline loops: CDR1 MNHEY, CDR2 SVGEGT. This chain's CDR3 is CASSYGGAVNEQFF. CDR3 nucleotide sequence: TGTGCCAGCAGTTACGGGGGCGCCGTTAATGAGCAGTTCTTC.

The gene calls are TRBV18 and TRBJ2-1; D gene ambiguous. This CDR3 has 13 amino acids. Per the germline V gene, CDR1 is KGHSH and CDR2 is LQKENI. V was pared by 0 bases and J by 8 bases, with 8 bases between. The CDR3 coding sequence is TGTGCCAGCTCACCACCGTCGGTCGATGAGCAGTTCTTC. Its protein is CASSPPSVDEQFF.

This rearrangement joins TRBV5-4 to TRBJ1-1, with D perhaps matching TRBD1 (6 bases). With 6 bases removed from V and 5 bases from J, the gap between germline ends came to 20 bases. CDR3 length: 15 amino acids. CDR1 is SGHNT, CDR2 YYREEE, per germline (reference sequence). The chain's CDR3 is CASNTQGSWKTEAFF. The CDR3 DNA reads TGTGCCAGCAACACCCAGGGGAGTTGGAAAACTGAAGCTTTCTTT.

The chain couples TRBV18 to TRBJ2-3, with D perhaps TRBD1 (6 bases). The V gene's germline CDR1 is KGHSH and CDR2 LQKENI. Trimming pared 3 bases from V and 2 bases from J, leaving 15 bases between. The CDR3 contains 16 residues. This CDR3 is CASSPLWAGATDTQYF. For the CDR3, the DNA is TGTGCCAGCTCACCCCTATGGGCAGGGGCCACAGATACGCAGTATTTT.

The J gene is TRBJ1-2, the V gene TRBV12-3 or TRBV12-4; perhaps TRBD1 as D (6 bases). Trimming shortened V by 10 bases and J by 5 bases, and 14 bases separated the two germline ends. This CDR3 spans 12 amino acids. The CDR3 nucleotides are TGTGCCACCGGGGGGGCTTTGTATGGCTACACCTTC. Residues: CATGGALYGYTF.

This clone turned up a few times. The V gene is TRBV19, the J gene TRBJ1-2; TRBD1 is a possible D gene (6 bases). Germline CDR1 is LNHDA and CDR2 is SQIVND (reference sequence). CDR3 length: 15 residues. Trimming left V 7 bases short and J 5 bases short, with 20 bases between. The DNA for the CDR3 is TGTGCCAGTATTCCCCGGGGGGGGCTCGGGTATGGCTACACCTTC. Translation: CASIPRGGLGYGYTF.

The rearrangement uses TRBV19 and TRBJ2-5, with 9 bases that match TRBD1. Germline V gene lookup returns CDR1 LNHDA and CDR2 SQIVND (reference sequence). The CDR3 extends over 16 amino acids. Unmatched junction bases numbered 9, after V lost 6 bases and J lost 1 base. CDR3 in amino acids: CASRPSDRGGQETQYF. The CDR3 nucleotides read TGTGCCAGTAGACCCTCGGACAGGGGAGGCCAAGAGACCCAGTACTTC. The entire variable domain, with the rest obtained from reference TRBV19 and TRBJ2-5, is as follows: DGGITQSPKYLFRKEGQNVTLSCEQNLNHDAMYWYRQDPGQGLRLIYYSQIVNDFQKGDIAEGYSVSREKKESFPLTVTSAQKNPTAFYLCASRPSDRGGQETQYFGPGTRLLVL.

This chain links TRBV4-3 with TRBJ1-2; TRBD1 might be the D (5 bases). The germline gives CDR1 LGHNA, CDR2 YSLEER. The CDR3 is made up of 16 amino acids. Trimming removed 3 bases from V and 4 bases from J, with 18 bases in between. The DNA of the CDR3 is TGCGCCAGCAGCCACTACCCCAGGGAGGTGGTCTATGGCTACACCTTC. Translation: CASSHYPREVVYGYTF.